The 6 T cell receptor beta chains given below trace back to one sample, sequenced in a study of blood T cell repertoires in COVID-19. Sequenced by immunoSEQ multiplex PCR; TCRdb stores in-frame clones only, minus some. The sample holds 150,000 to 200,000 clones, nearly 85% seen once. Material for sequencing was peripheral blood. The receptors were gathered from a woman under 40 with acute or convalescent COVID-19.

The sample holds one count of this clone. The chain carries TRBV28 and TRBJ2-2; 8 bases map to TRBD1. The CDR3 loop spans 17 amino acids. The germline V gene encodes CDR1 MDHEN and CDR2 SYDVKM. V shed 4 bases and J 1 base; nucleotides not matched to a gene: 8. The CDR3 coding sequence is TGTGCCAGCAGTTCTTTGGGGGGACAGGTGAACACCGGGGAGCTGTTTTTT. Amino acids: CASSSLGGQVNTGELFF.

This clone occurred a few times. V is TRBV14 and J is TRBJ1-4, with TRBD1 matching over 7 bases. CDR1 and CDR2 from the germline V gene are SGHDN and FVKESK. The CDR3 consists of 17 residues. The V gene end was trimmed by 4 bases and the J gene end by 6 bases; junction bases not matched to a gene: 14. The CDR3 sequence is CASSRESRDSGHEKLFF. CDR3 DNA sequence: TGTGCCAGCAGCCGAGAATCCCGGGACAGTGGTCATGAAAAACTGTTTTTT.

This clone was seen once. The V and J genes are TRBV3-1 (or the pseudogene TRBV3-2) and TRBJ2-3; D not certain. Looked up from germline, CDR1 is LGHDT and CDR2 is YNNKEL (reference sequence). The germline V and J ends were trimmed by 1 base and 7 bases, with 9 bases remaining between them. CDR3 length equals 13 residues. The CDR3 DNA is TGTGCCAGCAGCCAAGTCGGTGAAAATACGCAGTATTTT. Amino acid sequence: CASSQVGENTQYF.

Only one count was recorded for this clone. This sequence joins TRBV28 and TRBJ2-2; no clear D. V shed 2 bases and J shed 1 base, with 5 bases lying between them. CDR1 MDHEN and CDR2 SYDVKM come from the germline V gene. The CDR3 consists of 14 residues. The CDR3 is CASSLILNTGELFF. The CDR3 bases are TGTGCCAGCAGTTTAATACTGAACACCGGGGAGCTGTTTTTT.

V usage is TRBV19 and J usage is TRBJ1-2; D not resolved. V lost 7 bases to trimming and J lost 8 bases, with 23 bases between them. The CDR3 runs 15 residues. Germline assignment: CDR1 LNHDA and CDR2 SQIVND (reference sequence). CDR3 sequence (DNA): TGTGCCAGTATCCAAGGATCTTGGGCGGGAAGGGGCTACACCTTC. Translating it yields CASIQGSWAGRGYTF.

This chain joins TRBV7-9 and TRBJ1-2; 7 nucleotides line up with TRBD1. Looked up from germline, CDR1 is SEHNR and CDR2 is FQNEAQ (reference sequence). This CDR3 spans 14 amino acids. The trim removed 3 bases at V and 2 bases at J, leaving 3 bases unmatched. The CDR3 DNA sequence: TGTGCCAGCAGCTTTTCGGGACAGAACTATGGCTACACCTTC. Amino acid sequence: CASSFSGQNYGYTF.